This record concerns one TCR beta chain sequence. Its antigen is unknown. The data were obtained in a study of shared clonotypes between healthy human individuals. Study-wide findings and caveats: Non-shared clonotypes were found to have lower generation probabilities than the clonotypes that were shared by all four of the sorted-subset donors. Across a few donors, naive CD4 shared 4.5% to 6%, naive CD8 more than 3%, memory CD4 roughly 2.1%, memory CD8 0.4%.

Germline values: CDR1 MGHDK, CDR2 SYGVNS. V gave up 4 bases and J gave up 2 bases, with 6 bases separating them. The CDR3 length is 13 residues. There were no recent acute infections or vaccinations among the donors, who were healthy HIV-negative adults. Deep-level assay runs were performed. Libraries were prepared by immunoSEQ multiplex PCR; TCRdb keeps only in-frame clonotypes and omits some of them. The sample lists roughly 300,000 clones; about nine tenths were seen once. This chain joins TRBV25-1 and TRBJ1-5; D may be TRBD1 (5 bases). This receptor was taken from a man between 18 and 35 years old in good health. Input material: memory CD8+ T cells sorted from blood. Subset specified: CD45RO+ cells pooled with CCR7-negative TemRA cells. CDR3 coding DNA: TGTGCCAGCAGTGCGACAGGCAATCAGCCCCAGCATTTT. Translating it yields CASSATGNQPQHF.